This TCR beta chain emerged from a study of T cell responses to AZD1222 COVID-19 vaccine. Broader study findings: Spike-wide vaccine-associated CD4 TCRs dominated at 160-218 and 743-854. Donor demographics were predominantly white British with a female majority; clonal diversity may be underestimated.

Repertoires were generated with immunoSEQ multiplex PCR, while TCRdb's copy carries only in-frame clones and drops some. This sample carries over 100,000 clones, 65% to 85% of them seen once, and the ten largest clones take about 9.5%. There are 13 residues in the CDR3. Germline CDR1 SEHNR, CDR2 FQNEAQ (reference sequence). V lost 5 bases to trimming and J lost 9 bases, with 16 bases between them. As for this clone: Its antigen is not identified.

The TCR was taken from an adult in good health. The V gene is TRBV7-9, the J gene TRBJ2-5; TRBD1 might be the D (6 bases). This sample comprised peripheral blood, obtained on day 0 of AZD1222 vaccination. CDR3 nucleotides: TGTGCCAGCAGCATTCATCCCGGGACACCCCAGTACTTC. Translation gives CASSIHPGTPQYF. Complete variable domain (other parts from reference TRBV7-9 and TRBJ2-5): DTGVSQNPRHKITKRGQNVTFRCDPISEHNRLYWYRQTLGQGPEFLTYFQNEAQLEKSRLLSDRFSAERPKGSFSTLEIQRTEQGDSAMYLCASSIHPGTPQYFGPGTRLLVL.